Listed here is a single T cell receptor beta chain. The data were obtained in a study of shared T cell receptors in the human thymus. Repertoires were generated with immunoSEQ multiplex PCR, while TCRdb's copy carries only in-frame clones and drops some. The profile shows about 730,000 clones, 70% to 90% of them singletons. In addition, the sample was reused for a study of human thymus T cells. From that second work: Usage of V and J genes appeared biased in thymic and blood repertoires.

This clonotype was obtained from a girl under three years old with a congenital heart defect. Sequencing input: thymocytes.

The CDR3 nucleotides are TGCGCCAGCAGCCAAGATACCGCGACAGGCAGGGGAATGAACACTGAAGCTTTCTTT. The encoded protein is CASSQDTATGRGMNTEAFF. This sequence joins TRBV4-3 and TRBJ1-1, with D possibly being TRBD1 (6 bases). The CDR3 has 19 residues. From germline, CDR1 is LGHNA and CDR2 YSLEER. V lost 0 bases and J lost 0, with 20 bases in between.